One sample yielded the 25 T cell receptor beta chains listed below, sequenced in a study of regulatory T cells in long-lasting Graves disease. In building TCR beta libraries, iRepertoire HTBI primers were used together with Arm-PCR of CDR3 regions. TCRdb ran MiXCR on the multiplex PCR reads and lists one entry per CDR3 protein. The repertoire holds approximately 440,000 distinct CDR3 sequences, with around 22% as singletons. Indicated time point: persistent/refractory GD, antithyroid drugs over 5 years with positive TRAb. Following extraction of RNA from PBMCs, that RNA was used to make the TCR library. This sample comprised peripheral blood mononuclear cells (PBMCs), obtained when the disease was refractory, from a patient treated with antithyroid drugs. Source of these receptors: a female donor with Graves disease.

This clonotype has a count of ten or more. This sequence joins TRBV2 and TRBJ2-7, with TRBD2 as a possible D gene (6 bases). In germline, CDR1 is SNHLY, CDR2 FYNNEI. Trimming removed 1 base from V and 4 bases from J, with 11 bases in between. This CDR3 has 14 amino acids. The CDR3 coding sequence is TGTGCCAGCAGTGAAGGGGGACTGATGTACGAGCAGTACTTC. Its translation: CASSEGGLMYEQYF.

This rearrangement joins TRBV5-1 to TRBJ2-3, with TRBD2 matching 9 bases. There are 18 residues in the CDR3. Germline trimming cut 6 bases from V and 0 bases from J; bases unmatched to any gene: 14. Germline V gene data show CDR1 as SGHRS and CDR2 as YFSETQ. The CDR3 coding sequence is TGCGCCAGCACCCCCCGGCTAGCGGGAATAGCAAGCACAGATACGCAGTATTTT. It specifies CASTPRLAGIASTDTQYF.

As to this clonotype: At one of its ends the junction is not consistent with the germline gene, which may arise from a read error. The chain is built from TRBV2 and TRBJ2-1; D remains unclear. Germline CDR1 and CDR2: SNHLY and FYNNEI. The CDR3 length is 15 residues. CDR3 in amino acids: CANSKTSLSYNKQFF. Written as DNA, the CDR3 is TGTGCCAACTCGAAGACATCCCTCAGCTACAATAAGCAGTTCTTC.

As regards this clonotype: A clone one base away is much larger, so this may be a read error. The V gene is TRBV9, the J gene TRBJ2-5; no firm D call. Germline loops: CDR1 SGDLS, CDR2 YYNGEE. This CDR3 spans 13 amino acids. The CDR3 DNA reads TGTGCCAGCAGCGTAGGCTTACAAGAGACCCGGTACTTC. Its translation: CASSVGLQETRYF. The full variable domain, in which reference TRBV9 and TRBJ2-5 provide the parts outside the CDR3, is DSGVTQTPKHLITATGQRVTLRCSPRSGDLSVYWYQQSLDQGLQFLIQYYNGEERAKGNILERFSAQQFPDLHSELNLSSLELGDSALYFCASSVGLQETRYFGPGTRLLVL.

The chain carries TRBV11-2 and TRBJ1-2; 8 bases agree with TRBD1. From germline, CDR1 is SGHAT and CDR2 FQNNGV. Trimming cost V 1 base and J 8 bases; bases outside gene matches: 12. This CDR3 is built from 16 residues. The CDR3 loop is CASSLALSQGVGGYTF. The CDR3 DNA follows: TGTGCCAGCAGCTTAGCGTTATCACAGGGGGTGGGGGGCTACACCTTC. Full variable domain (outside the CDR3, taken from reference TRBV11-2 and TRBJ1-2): EAGVAQSPRYKIIEKRQSVAFWCNPISGHATLYWYQQILGQGPKLLIQFQNNGVVDDSQLPKDRFSAERLKGVDSTLKIQPAKLEDSAVYLCASSLALSQGVGGYTFGSGTRLTVV.

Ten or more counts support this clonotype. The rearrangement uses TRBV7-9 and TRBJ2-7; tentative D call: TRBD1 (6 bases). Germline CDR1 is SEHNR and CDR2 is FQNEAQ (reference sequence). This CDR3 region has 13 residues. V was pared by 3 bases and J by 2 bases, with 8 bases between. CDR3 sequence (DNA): TGTGCCAGCAGCTTGGGGGCAACCTACGAGCAGTACTTC. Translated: CASSLGATYEQYF. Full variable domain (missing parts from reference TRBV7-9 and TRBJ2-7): DTGVSQNPRHKITKRGQNVTFRCDPISEHNRLYWYRQTLGQGPEFLTYFQNEAQLEKSRLLSDRFSAERPKGSFSTLEIQRTEQGDSAMYLCASSLGATYEQYFGPGTRLTVT.

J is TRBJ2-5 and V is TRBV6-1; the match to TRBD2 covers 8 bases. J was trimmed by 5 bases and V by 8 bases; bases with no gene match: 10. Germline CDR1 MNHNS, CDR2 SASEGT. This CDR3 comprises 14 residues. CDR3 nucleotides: TGTGCCAGCCACTCACTGGGCGGGGGGGAGACCCAGTACTTC. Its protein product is CASHSLGGGETQYF.

In DNA, the CDR3 is TGCAGCGTTGACGCCCCCACCGGGGAGCTGTTTTTT. Translated, it gives CSVDAPTGELFF. This chain links TRBV29-1 with TRBJ2-2; D remains unclear. CDR3 length equals 12 residues. The V and J ends lost 3 bases and 4 bases respectively, with 6 bases between them. Germline V gives CDR1 SQVTM, CDR2 ANQGSEA.

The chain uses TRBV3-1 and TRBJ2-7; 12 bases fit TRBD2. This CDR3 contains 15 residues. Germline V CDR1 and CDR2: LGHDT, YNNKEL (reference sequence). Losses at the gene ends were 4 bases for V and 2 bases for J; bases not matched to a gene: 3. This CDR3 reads CASSRGTSGPYEQYF. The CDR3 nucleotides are TGTGCCAGCAGCCGGGGGACTAGCGGGCCCTACGAGCAGTACTTC.

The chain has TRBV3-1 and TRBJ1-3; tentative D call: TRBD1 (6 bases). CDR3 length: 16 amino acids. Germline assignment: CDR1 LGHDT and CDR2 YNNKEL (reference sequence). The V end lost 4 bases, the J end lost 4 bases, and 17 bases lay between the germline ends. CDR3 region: CASSLSRGTLGNTIYF. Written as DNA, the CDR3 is TGTGCCAGCAGCCTTAGCAGGGGCACTCTCGGAAACACCATATATTTT.

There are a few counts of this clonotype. The DNA of the CDR3 is TGTGCCAGCACGCGCCAGGGGCTAATAAGGACTGAAGCTTTCTTT. This gives the protein CASTRQGLIRTEAFF. This chain joins TRBV27 and TRBJ1-1, with D perhaps matching TRBD1 (6 bases). Germline-derived CDR1 and CDR2 are MNHEY and SMNVEV (reference sequence). The CDR3 totals 15 residues. Trimming shortened V by 7 bases and J by 5 bases, and 20 bases separated the two germline ends.

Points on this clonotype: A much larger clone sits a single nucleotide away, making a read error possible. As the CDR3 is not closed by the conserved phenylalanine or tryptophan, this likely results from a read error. The CDR3 DNA reads TGTGCCAGCAGCAGTTACTATGGCTACACCTCC. It encodes CASSSYYGYTS. The V gene is TRBV10-3, the J gene TRBJ1-2; D gene ambiguous. The V gene lost 10 bases and the J gene lost 3 bases, with 9 bases spanning the gap. This CDR3 is built from 11 residues. Germline-derived CDR1 and CDR2 are ENHRY and SYGVKD.

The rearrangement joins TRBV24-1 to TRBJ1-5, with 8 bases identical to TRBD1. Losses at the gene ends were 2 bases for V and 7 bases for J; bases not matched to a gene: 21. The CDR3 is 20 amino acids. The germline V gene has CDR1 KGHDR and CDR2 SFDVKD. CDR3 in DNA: TGTGCCACCAGTGATTGGTTCGTGTTGGCAGGGGGCGCCCCCAGGCAGCCCCAGCATTTT. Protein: CATSDWFVLAGGAPRQPQHF.

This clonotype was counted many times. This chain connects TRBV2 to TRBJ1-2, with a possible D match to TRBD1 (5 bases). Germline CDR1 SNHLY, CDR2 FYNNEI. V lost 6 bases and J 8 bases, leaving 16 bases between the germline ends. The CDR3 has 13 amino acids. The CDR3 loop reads CASRTDYGYGYTF. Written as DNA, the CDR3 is TGTGCCAGCAGGACAGACTACGGCTACGGCTACACCTTC.

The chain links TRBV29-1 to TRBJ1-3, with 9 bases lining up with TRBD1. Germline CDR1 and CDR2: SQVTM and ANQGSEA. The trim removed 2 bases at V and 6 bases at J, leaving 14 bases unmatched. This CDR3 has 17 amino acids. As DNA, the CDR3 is TGCAGCGTTGAATCGATCGCGCGGACAGGGGATTTAAACACCATATATTTT. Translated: CSVESIARTGDLNTIYF.

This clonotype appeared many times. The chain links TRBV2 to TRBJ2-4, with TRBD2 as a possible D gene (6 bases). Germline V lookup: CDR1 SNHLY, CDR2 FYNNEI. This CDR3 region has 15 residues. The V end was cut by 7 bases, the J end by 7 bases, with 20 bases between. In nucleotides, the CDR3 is TGTGCCAGCAACTTCCGACTAGTTGGTCCCAACATTCAGTACTTC. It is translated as CASNFRLVGPNIQYF.

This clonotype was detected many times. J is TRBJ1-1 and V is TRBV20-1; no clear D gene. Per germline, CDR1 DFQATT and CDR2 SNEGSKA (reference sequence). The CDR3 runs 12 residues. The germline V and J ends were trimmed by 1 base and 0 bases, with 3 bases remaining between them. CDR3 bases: TGCAGTGCTAGAGCACTGAACACTGAAGCTTTCTTT. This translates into CSARALNTEAFF.

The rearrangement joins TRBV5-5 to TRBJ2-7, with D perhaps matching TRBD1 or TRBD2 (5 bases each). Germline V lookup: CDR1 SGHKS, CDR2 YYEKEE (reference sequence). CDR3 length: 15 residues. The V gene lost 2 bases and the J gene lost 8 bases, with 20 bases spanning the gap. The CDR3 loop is CASSLLGGVVSKQYF. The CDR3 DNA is TGTGCCAGCAGCTTACTTGGGGGAGTAGTCTCAAAGCAGTACTTC.

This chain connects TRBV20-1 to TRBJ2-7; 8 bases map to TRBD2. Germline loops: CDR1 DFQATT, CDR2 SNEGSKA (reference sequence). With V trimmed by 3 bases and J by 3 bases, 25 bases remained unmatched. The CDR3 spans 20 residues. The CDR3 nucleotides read TGCAGTGCTAGGGGAGAGGGGCTTAGGAGTTGGCGGGAGGCCTTCTACGAGCAGTACTTC. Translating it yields CSARGEGLRSWREAFYEQYF.

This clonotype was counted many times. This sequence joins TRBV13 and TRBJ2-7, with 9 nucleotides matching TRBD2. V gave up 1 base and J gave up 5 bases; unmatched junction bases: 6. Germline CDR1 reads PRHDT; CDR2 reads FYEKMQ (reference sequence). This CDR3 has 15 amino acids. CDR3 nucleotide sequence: TGTGCCAGCAGCTTAGATGGCGGGAGGGCACACGAGCAGTACTTC. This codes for CASSLDGGRAHEQYF. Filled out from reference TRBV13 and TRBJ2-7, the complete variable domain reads AAGVIQSPRHLIKEKRETATLKCYPIPRHDTVYWYQQGPGQDPQFLISFYEKMQSDKGSIPDRFSAQQFSDYHSELNMSSLELGDSALYFCASSLDGGRAHEQYFGPGTRLTVT.

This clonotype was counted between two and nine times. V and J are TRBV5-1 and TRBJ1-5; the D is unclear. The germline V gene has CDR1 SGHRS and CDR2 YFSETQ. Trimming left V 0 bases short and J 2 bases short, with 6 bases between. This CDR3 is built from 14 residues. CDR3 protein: CASSLGERNQPQHF. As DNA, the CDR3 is TGCGCCAGCAGCTTGGGAGAACGCAATCAGCCCCAGCATTTT.

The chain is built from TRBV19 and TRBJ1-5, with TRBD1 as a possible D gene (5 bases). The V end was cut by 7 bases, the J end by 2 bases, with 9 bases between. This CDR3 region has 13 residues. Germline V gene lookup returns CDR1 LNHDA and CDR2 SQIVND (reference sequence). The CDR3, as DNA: TGTGCCAGTAATTCGGGGGGCAATCAGCCCCAGCATTTT. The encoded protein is CASNSGGNQPQHF.

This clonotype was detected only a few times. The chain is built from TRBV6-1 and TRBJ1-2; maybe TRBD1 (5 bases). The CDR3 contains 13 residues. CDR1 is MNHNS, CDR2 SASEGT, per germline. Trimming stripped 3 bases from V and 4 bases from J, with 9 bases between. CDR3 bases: TGTGCCAGCAGTGACGGGGGATCCTATGGCTACACCTTC. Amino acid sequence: CASSDGGSYGYTF.

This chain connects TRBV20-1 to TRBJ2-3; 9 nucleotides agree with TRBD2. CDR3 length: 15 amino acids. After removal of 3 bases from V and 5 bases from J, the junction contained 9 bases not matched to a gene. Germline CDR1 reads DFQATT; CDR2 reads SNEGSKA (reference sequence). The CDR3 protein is CSASWRAGGIDTQYF. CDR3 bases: TGCAGTGCTAGTTGGCGAGCGGGAGGCATAGATACGCAGTATTTT.

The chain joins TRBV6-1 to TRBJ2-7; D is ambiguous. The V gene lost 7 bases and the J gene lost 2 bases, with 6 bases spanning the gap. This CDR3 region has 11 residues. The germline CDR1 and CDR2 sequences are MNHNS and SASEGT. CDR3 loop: CASNGPYEQYF. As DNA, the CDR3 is TGTGCCAGCAACGGACCCTACGAGCAGTACTTC.